This T cell receptor (beta chain) was retrieved from a study of technical replicates of blood from several donors (TCRdb year 2017). Receptor amplification or capture employed the immunoSEQ multiplex PCR assay. TCRdb retrieved this table from immuneACCESS and kept in-frame rearrangements only. Not all clones are present; in checked studies, unresolved V genes account for under half, and no reason is known for the remainder. The sample table holds more than 95,000 clones, of which 95% were seen once. The ten largest clones represent about 0.21% of the sample. As encoded in the germline V gene (reference sequence), CDR1 is SGHAT while CDR2 is FQDESV. From V the trimming removes 6 bases and from J it removes 4 bases, while the gene matches leave 12 bases of the junction unaccounted for. From the cysteine through the phenylalanine, the CDR3 covers 15 amino acids. Here the CDR3 DNA is all that survives: 45 bases in frame from base 1.

A word on this clone: Its antigen is not yet known. No much larger clone exists at a distance of one base, and base qualities are not known.

The source of this sequence is a human donor in good health. The chain is made from TRBV11-1 and TRBJ2-7; TRBD1 lines up with 7 middle nucleotides. Sequenced: T cells isolated from PBMCs. The CDR3 protein: CASSLQGSALYEQYF. The nucleotide sequence is given as TGTGCCAGCAGTTTACAGGGGTCGGCCCTTTACGAGCAGTACTTC.